The 27 T cell receptor beta chains listed next were all sequenced from one sample in a study of blood T cell repertoires in COVID-19. The data were produced by immunoSEQ multiplex PCR, yet TCRdb's version contains in-frame clones alone and is incomplete. The sample records 150,000 to 200,000 clones, about 77% being singletons. Sequenced material: PBMCs or T cells enriched from blood (not recorded which). The receptors were gathered from a woman in her forties or fifties with acute COVID-19.

This chain links TRBV10-3 with TRBJ1-6, with 12 bases matching TRBD1. The CDR3 consists of 19 residues. Germline V gene lookup returns CDR1 ENHRY and CDR2 SYGVKD. V lost 6 bases to trimming and J lost 7 bases; unmatched junction nucleotides: 16. CDR3: CAISETGTGGSLGNSPLHF. In DNA form, the CDR3 reads TGTGCCATCAGCGAAACCGGGACAGGGGGCTCCCTAGGGAATTCACCCCTCCACTTT.

V usage is TRBV4-3 and J usage is TRBJ1-1, with D perhaps matching TRBD1 (5 bases). Germline V gene sequence: CDR1 LGHNA, CDR2 YSLEER. This CDR3 is 16 amino acids long. V lost 1 base, J lost 0 bases, and 12 bases lay in between. CDR3 in DNA: TGCGCCAGCAGCCAAGGGGGAGGGACGGTGAACACTGAAGCTTTCTTT. It translates to CASSQGGGTVNTEAFF.

At least ten counts were recorded for this clone. CDR3 residues: CASSQDAIRVSGEQFF. The CDR3 DNA follows: TGCGCCAGCAGCCAAGATGCGATCAGGGTTTCAGGTGAGCAGTTCTTC. The chain carries TRBV4-3 and TRBJ2-1; a weak D match, TRBD1 (5 bases). CDR1 and CDR2 from the germline V gene are LGHNA and YSLEER. The CDR3 totals 16 residues. V was cut by 0 bases and J by 9 bases, with 18 bases left in between.

The rearrangement joins TRBV3-1 (or the pseudogene TRBV3-2) to TRBJ2-2; 10 bases align to TRBD1. The CDR3 has 15 residues. The germline V gene encodes CDR1 LGHDT and CDR2 YNNKEL (reference sequence). V shed 3 bases, J shed 4 bases, and the junction held 2 bases outside the gene matches. The CDR3 loop is CASSQRTGGTGELFF. CDR3 bases: TGTGCCAGCAGCCAGAGGACAGGGGGCACCGGGGAGCTGTTTTTT.

V is TRBV19 and J is TRBJ1-2; TRBD1 agrees at 10 bases. The J segment lost 4 bases and the V segment lost 6 bases, leaving 8 bases of the junction unmatched. Germline CDR1 and CDR2: LNHDA and SQIVND (reference sequence). The CDR3 sequence is 15 residues long. This CDR3 reads CASRVTTGGIYGYTF. The CDR3 nucleotides read TGTGCCAGTAGGGTGACGACAGGGGGCATCTATGGCTACACCTTC.

This clone was picked up one time. The rearrangement links TRBV5-1 to TRBJ2-3; D may be TRBD1 (6 bases). The CDR3 length is 14 residues. V dropped 0 bases and J dropped 2 bases, with 7 bases sitting between them. CDR1 and CDR2 from the germline V gene are SGHRS and YFSETQ. For the CDR3, the DNA is TGCGCCAGCAGCTTGGGGACAGTCACAGATACGCAGTATTTT. It specifies CASSLGTVTDTQYF.

The chain links TRBV6-6 to TRBJ1-1, with unresolved D. Trimming cost V 7 bases and J 4 bases, with 13 bases left between them. Germline V lookup: CDR1 MNHNY, CDR2 SVGAGI (reference sequence). This CDR3 has 13 residues. The CDR3 spells CASTYTRGTEAFF. In DNA, the CDR3 is TGTGCCAGCACTTATACAAGAGGCACTGAAGCTTTCTTT.

The rearrangement uses TRBV18 and TRBJ1-2; TRBD1 aligns across 7 bases. This CDR3 is 14 amino acids long. Looked up from germline, CDR1 is KGHSH and CDR2 is LQKENI. J lost 2 bases, V lost 2 bases, and 2 bases had no gene match. This chain's CDR3 is CASSPTGDNYGYTF. DNA for the CDR3: TGTGCCAGCTCACCAACAGGGGACAACTATGGCTACACCTTC.

This clone has more than one count but fewer than ten. This chain joins TRBV4-1 and TRBJ1-6, with D tentatively TRBD1 (5 bases). The germline gives CDR1 MGHRA, CDR2 YSYEKL. V was pared by 0 bases and J by 10 bases, with 16 bases between. CDR3 length: 16 amino acids. CDR3 protein: CASSQEGGRVNSPLHF. The CDR3 nucleotides read TGCGCCAGCAGCCAAGAAGGTGGCAGGGTCAACTCACCCCTCCACTTT.

This clone has only one observation. This rearrangement joins TRBV7-3 to TRBJ1-2, with D possibly matching TRBD1 (6 bases). The germline V gene has CDR1 SGHTA and CDR2 FQGTGA. The CDR3 is made up of 14 amino acids. The V gene lost 3 bases and the J gene lost 1 base, with 9 bases spanning the gap. CDR3 sequence (DNA): TGTGCCAGCAGCTTCGGACAGCTTAACTATGGCTACACCTTC. This gives the protein CASSFGQLNYGYTF.

The rearrangement joins TRBV3-1 (or the pseudogene TRBV3-2) to TRBJ1-1; D is unclear. The CDR3 loop spans 14 amino acids. V gave up 4 bases and J gave up 8 bases, with 17 bases separating them. In germline, CDR1 is LGHDT, CDR2 YNNKEL (reference sequence). This CDR3 reads CASSRNTGVREAFF. The CDR3 DNA sequence: TGTGCCAGCAGCCGCAACACCGGAGTTCGCGAAGCTTTCTTT.

This chain connects TRBV6-6 to TRBJ1-1; D remains unclear. The V gene lost 2 bases and the J gene lost 5 bases, with 12 bases spanning the gap. The germline gives CDR1 MNHNY, CDR2 SVGAGI (reference sequence). The CDR3 length is 14 residues. CDR3 residues: CASSYAGSWTEAFF. As DNA, the CDR3 is TGTGCCAGCAGTTACGCGGGTTCGTGGACTGAAGCTTTCTTT.

The CDR3 DNA reads TGTGCCACCGCGAATACAGGGGTCCCCTACGAGCAGTACGTC. Translated, it gives CATANTGVPYEQYV. J is TRBJ2-7 and V is TRBV19, with 7 bases fitting TRBD1. CDR3 length: 14 amino acids. Per the germline V gene, CDR1 is LNHDA and CDR2 is SQIVND (reference sequence). V trimming: 10 bases; J trimming: 2 bases; junction bases outside the gene matches: 11.

This rearrangement joins TRBV4-1 to TRBJ2-1, with 12 positions matching TRBD2. CDR1 is MGHRA, CDR2 YSYEKL, per germline. The V gene end was trimmed by 6 bases and the J gene end by 7 bases; junction bases not matched to a gene: 7. This CDR3 region has 15 residues. CDR3: CASSPPSGGANEQFF. The CDR3 region has the DNA TGCGCCAGCAGTCCCCCTAGCGGGGGGGCGAATGAGCAGTTCTTC.

This clone was detected a few times. V and J are TRBV6-6 and TRBJ2-2; D not resolved. The V and J ends lost 0 bases and 6 bases respectively, with 8 bases between them. Germline values: CDR1 MNHNY, CDR2 SVGAGI (reference sequence). This CDR3 is built from 14 residues. The CDR3 DNA reads as TGTGCCAGCAGTTACTCGAGCGTCCCCGGGGAGCTGTTTTTT. It codes for CASSYSSVPGELFF.

The sample holds a few counts of this clone. J is TRBJ2-1 and V is TRBV28; 9 nucleotides agree with TRBD2. Per the germline V gene, CDR1 is MDHEN and CDR2 is SYDVKM. The CDR3 extends over 17 amino acids. J lost 4 bases, V lost 6 bases, and 13 bases had no gene match. CDR3 coding DNA: TGTGCCAGCAGCTCCGAGAGGCTAGCGGGGATATACAATGAGCAGTTCTTC. Protein product: CASSSERLAGIYNEQFF.

The chain has TRBV4-2 and TRBJ2-1; 7 bases are shared with TRBD2. Unmatched junction bases numbered 0, after V lost 0 bases and J lost 1 base. This CDR3 is built from 15 residues. Germline values: CDR1 LGHNA, CDR2 YNFKEQ. The CDR3 protein is CASSQEGGSYNEQFF. In nucleotides, the CDR3 is TGTGCCAGCAGCCAAGAGGGGGGGTCCTACAATGAGCAGTTCTTC.

A few counts support this clone. The chain links TRBV15 to TRBJ2-7, with D possibly matching TRBD1 (5 bases). This CDR3 has 14 residues. Between the trimmed V and J ends, which lost 1 base and 5 bases, there was a span of 12 bases. Germline loops: CDR1 LNHNV, CDR2 YYDKDF (reference sequence). CDR3 DNA: TGTGCCACCAGCAGAGGCAGGGAAGAAAACGAGCAGTACGTC. It translates to CATSRGREENEQYV.

V gene TRBV27 combines with J gene TRBJ1-2; a possible D gene is TRBD1 (5 bases). From germline, CDR1 is MNHEY and CDR2 SMNVEV (reference sequence). The CDR3 runs 12 residues. V lost 8 bases and J 5 bases, leaving 12 bases between the germline ends. The CDR3 loop reads CASSPGGYGYTF. DNA of the CDR3: TGTGCCAGCTCCCCGGGGGGGTATGGCTACACCTTC.

This clone was seen just once. The CDR3 loop is CASIPGHSGGAGETQYF. The CDR3 DNA is TGCGCCAGCATCCCCGGCCATAGCGGGGGGGCCGGGGAGACCCAGTACTTC. The V call is TRBV5-1, the J call TRBJ2-5; 11 bases are a match to TRBD2. There are 17 residues in the CDR3. Trimming at V came to 6 bases and at J to 5 bases, leaving 15 bases not matched to a gene. Germline CDR1 SGHRS, CDR2 YFSETQ.

The chain combines TRBV7-2 with TRBJ1-1; 11 bases are shared with TRBD1. Germline values: CDR1 SGHTA, CDR2 FQGNSA. The V and J ends lost 1 base and 4 bases, in that order; junction bases with no gene match: 8. The CDR3 is 17 residues long. CDR3 in DNA: TGTGCCAGCAGCTTAGGGGTATTCGGGACAGGGGGCACTGAAGCTTTCTTT. It codes for CASSLGVFGTGGTEAFF.

V and J are TRBV11-2 and TRBJ1-6; D is unclear. The ends were cut back, 5 bases at V and 1 base at J, with 15 bases in the middle. CDR1 SGHAT and CDR2 FQNNGV come from the germline V gene. The CDR3 has 17 amino acids. CDR3 loop: CASSPHRVGSYNSPLHF. The CDR3, as DNA: TGTGCCAGCAGCCCCCACCGAGTCGGGTCCTATAATTCACCCCTCCACTTT.

The chain links TRBV29-1 to TRBJ1-2, with D tentatively TRBD1 (6 bases). The V end lost 1 base, the J end lost 4 bases, and 16 bases lay between the germline ends. This CDR3 spans 15 amino acids. CDR1 and CDR2 from the germline V gene are SQVTM and ANQGSEA. The CDR3 coding sequence is TGCAGCGTTGAAGCCCGGGACAACTTCCTCTATGGCTACACCTTC. Residues: CSVEARDNFLYGYTF.

The J gene is TRBJ1-1, the V gene TRBV18; a weak D match, TRBD1 (5 bases). Germline V gene sequence: CDR1 KGHSH, CDR2 LQKENI. The CDR3 is made up of 14 amino acids. V lost 5 bases, J lost 3 bases, and 13 bases lay in between. The CDR3 protein is CASSEQVGDTEAFF. The CDR3, as DNA: TGTGCCAGCTCAGAACAGGTTGGGGACACTGAAGCTTTCTTT.

The V gene is TRBV7-9, the J gene TRBJ2-1; 11 nucleotides line up with TRBD2. Per germline, CDR1 SEHNR and CDR2 FQNEAQ (reference sequence). The CDR3 runs to 13 residues. Trimming at V came to 5 bases and at J to 8 bases, leaving 2 bases not matched to a gene. This CDR3 reads CASSGLAGDEQFF. The CDR3 DNA reads as TGTGCCAGCAGCGGACTAGCGGGCGATGAGCAGTTCTTC. Full variable domain (missing parts from reference TRBV7-9 and TRBJ2-1): DTGVSQNPRHKITKRGQNVTFRCDPISEHNRLYWYRQTLGQGPEFLTYFQNEAQLEKSRLLSDRFSAERPKGSFSTLEIQRTEQGDSAMYLCASSGLAGDEQFFGPGTRLTVL.

This clone was seen a few times. The V gene is TRBV7-9, the J gene TRBJ2-7; tentatively, D is TRBD1 (6 bases). CDR1 is SEHNR, CDR2 FQNEAQ, per germline (reference sequence). Trimming took off 5 bases at V and 9 bases at J, with 17 bases between the two ends. CDR3 length: 13 residues. CDR3 sequence reads: CASSNLGQPGQYV. CDR3 sequence (DNA): TGTGCCAGCAGCAACCTCGGACAGCCGGGGCAGTACGTC.

The genes are TRBV10-3 and TRBJ2-5; D is uncertain. The CDR3 contains 12 residues. CDR1 ENHRY and CDR2 SYGVKD come from the germline V gene. Trimming took off 4 bases at V and 5 bases at J, with 8 bases between the two ends. The CDR3 bases are TGTGCCATCAGTGGGCGGCGGGAGACCCAGTACTTC. It translates to CAISGRRETQYF.